These 16 T cell receptor beta chains were all obtained from the same sample, sequenced in a study of OX40 agonist ivuxolimab in advanced cancers. The library relied on the immunoSEQ multiplex PCR assay. Here the immuneACCESS table is served through TCRdb, limited to in-frame sequences with V and J called. Missing clones are a known gap in these copies; in checked studies unresolved V genes cover under half, and the rest lacks a known reason. For this sample the table gives about 17,000 clones, of which about 80% were detected only once. The ten largest make up 20% to 30% of the sample. The sample in question was CD4+ or CD8+ T cells sorted from blood, obtained in a trial of the OX40 agonist ivuxolimab. These receptors were taken from an adult with an advanced solid tumor such as melanoma, head and neck, liver or kidney cancer.

This CDR3 is CASSLGGDQPQHF. In DNA, the CDR3 is TGTGCCAGCAGCCTCGGGGGCGATCAGCCCCAGCATTTT. The rearrangement links TRBV6-5 to TRBJ1-5; possibly TRBD1 for D (6 bases). The CDR3 contains 13 residues. Deletions cut 6 bases from V and 5 bases from J, with 11 bases between. Germline CDR1 reads MNHEY; CDR2 reads SVGAGI.

The genes are TRBV14 and TRBJ1-1; D gene uncertain. The V and J ends lost 4 bases and 4 bases respectively, with 10 bases between them. The CDR3 is 13 residues long. Germline assignment: CDR1 SGHDN and CDR2 FVKESK. The CDR3 reads CASSPGLGTEAFF. CDR3 coding DNA: TGTGCCAGCAGCCCAGGCCTGGGCACTGAAGCTTTCTTT.

V usage is TRBV9 and J usage is TRBJ1-1, with D tentatively TRBD1 (6 bases). In germline, CDR1 is SGDLS, CDR2 YYNGEE. The V end was cut by 3 bases, the J end by 5 bases, with 23 bases between. The CDR3 is 17 amino acids. CDR3 protein: CASSDNFARGGMTEAFF. CDR3 DNA: TGTGCCAGCAGCGACAATTTCGCTAGGGGGGGAATGACTGAAGCTTTCTTT.

J is TRBJ2-1 and V is TRBV18; tentatively, D is TRBD1 (6 bases). Germline CDR1 reads KGHSH; CDR2 reads LQKENI. V lost 5 bases and J 1 base, leaving 9 bases between the germline ends. This CDR3 is built from 14 residues. CDR3 loop: CASSTQGSYNEQFF. CDR3 nucleotides: TGTGCCAGCTCAACTCAGGGGTCCTACAATGAGCAGTTCTTC.

In this sample, this clone turned up once. The chain uses TRBV7-4 and TRBJ2-7; 8 bases are shared with TRBD1. Germline V gives CDR1 SGHVT, CDR2 SQSDAQ. J gave up 4 bases and V 5 bases, and 7 bases lay outside the gene matches. CDR3 length: 14 residues. CDR3 DNA: TGTGCCAGCAGCCACCGGGACAGGAATTACGAGCAGTACTTC. This gives the protein CASSHRDRNYEQYF.

The V gene is TRBV5-1, the J gene TRBJ2-7; D call uncertain. The ends were cut back, 4 bases at V and 7 bases at J, with 15 bases in the middle. There are 13 residues in the CDR3. The V gene's germline CDR1 is SGHRS and CDR2 YFSETQ. The CDR3 sequence is CASSTRPDAEQYF. Written as DNA, the CDR3 is TGCGCCAGCAGCACCCGACCTGACGCGGAGCAGTACTTC. Combining the CDR3 with reference TRBV5-1 and TRBJ2-7 gives the whole variable domain KAGVTQTPRYLIKTRGQQVTLSCSPISGHRSVSWYQQTPGQGLQFLFEYFSETQRNKGNFPGRFSGRQFSNSRSEMNVSTLELGDSALYLCASSTRPDAEQYFGPGTRLTVT.

V usage is TRBV4-1 and J usage is TRBJ1-3; D call uncertain. V was shortened by 2 bases and J by 4 bases, with 3 bases between the two germline ends. In germline, CDR1 is MGHRA, CDR2 YSYEKL. The CDR3 covers 12 residues. This chain's CDR3 is CASSQSGNTIYF. The CDR3, as DNA: TGCGCCAGCAGCCAAAGCGGAAACACCATATATTTT.

This clone was observed a few times. The chain is built from TRBV19 and TRBJ2-1, with TRBD2 matching 10 bases. Unmatched junction bases numbered 7, after V lost 6 bases and J lost 2 bases. Per germline, CDR1 LNHDA and CDR2 SQIVND (reference sequence). CDR3 length: 16 amino acids. CDR3 residues: CASSQFLAGAYNEQFF. In nucleotides, the CDR3 is TGTGCCAGTAGCCAATTCCTAGCGGGGGCCTACAATGAGCAGTTCTTC. Full variable domain (missing parts from reference TRBV19 and TRBJ2-1): DGGITQSPKYLFRKEGQNVTLSCEQNLNHDAMYWYRQDPGQGLRLIYYSQIVNDFQKGDIAEGYSVSREKKESFPLTVTSAQKNPTAFYLCASSQFLAGAYNEQFFGPGTRLTVL.

In the case of this clone: The sample holds other DNA sequences that translate to the same CDR3. The rearrangement joins TRBV7-9 to TRBJ1-4, with D possibly being TRBD1 (5 bases). Trimming removed 2 bases from V and 3 bases from J, with 10 bases in between. Germline CDR1 and CDR2: SEHNR and FQNEAQ (reference sequence). CDR3 length equals 15 residues. CDR3 nucleotide sequence: TGTGCCAGCAGCTTAAAGCAGGGTCCTAATGAAAAACTGTTTTTT. Protein sequence: CASSLKQGPNEKLFF.

The sample holds one count of this clone. The genes are TRBV27 and TRBJ2-7, with 9 bases matching TRBD1. Germline V CDR1 and CDR2: MNHEY, SMNVEV (reference sequence). This CDR3 contains 16 residues. Germline trimming cut 5 bases from V and 5 bases from J; bases unmatched to any gene: 13. CDR3 residues: CASSEVPGQGSNEQYF. CDR3 sequence (DNA): TGTGCCAGCAGTGAAGTGCCGGGACAGGGTAGTAACGAGCAGTACTTC.

The chain employs TRBV4-1 and TRBJ1-1; 8 nucleotides match TRBD1. The V segment lost 6 bases and the J segment 4 bases; nucleotides outside the gene matches: 1. CDR3 length: 12 amino acids. The germline V gene encodes CDR1 MGHRA and CDR2 YSYEKL. CDR3 loop: CASRGTGTEAFF. CDR3 sequence (DNA): TGCGCCAGCAGGGGGACAGGCACTGAAGCTTTCTTT.

The V gene is TRBV5-4, the J gene TRBJ2-5, with TRBD1 as a possible D gene (6 bases). The CDR3 is 15 amino acids. Germline CDR1 is SGHNT and CDR2 is YYREEE (reference sequence). Trimming took off 0 bases at V and 0 bases at J, with 9 bases between the two ends. The CDR3, as DNA: TGTGCCAGCAGCTTGGCAGGGGCAGACCAAGAGACCCAGTACTTC. This gives the protein CASSLAGADQETQYF.

The V call is TRBV5-6, the J call TRBJ2-7; possible D gene TRBD2, 7 bases. The germline V gene has CDR1 SGHDT and CDR2 YYEEEE. There are 15 residues in the CDR3. The ends were cut back, 0 bases at V and 1 base at J, with 11 bases in the middle. CDR3 coding DNA: TGTGCCAGCAGCTTGGGGGCGGGGGCATCCTACGAGCAGTACTTC. It is translated as CASSLGAGASYEQYF. Looking up the rest from reference TRBV5-6 and TRBJ2-7 gives the full variable domain: DAGVTQSPTHLIKTRGQQVTLRCSPKSGHDTVSWYQQALGQGPQFIFQYYEEEERQRGNFPDRFSGHQFPNYSSELNVNALLLGDSALYLCASSLGAGASYEQYFGPGTRLTVT.

This clone came up a few times. The V gene is TRBV5-4, the J gene TRBJ2-4; D gene uncertain. From germline, CDR1 is SGHNT and CDR2 YYREEE (reference sequence). Trimming took off 3 bases at V and 0 bases at J, with 16 bases between the two ends. There are 17 residues in the CDR3. Here the CDR3 DNA reads TGTGCCAGCAGCTCGGACGGTGGATCTCTAGCCAAAAACATTCAGTACTTC. Its translation is CASSSDGGSLAKNIQYF.

This chain joins TRBV4-1 and TRBJ2-7, with TRBD2 matching 11 bases. This CDR3 comprises 14 residues. The J segment lost 5 bases and the V segment lost 5 bases, leaving 5 bases of the junction unmatched. CDR1 is MGHRA, CDR2 YSYEKL, per germline. Here the CDR3 reads CASSEGLAEDEQYF. CDR3 DNA: TGCGCCAGCAGCGAGGGACTAGCGGAGGACGAGCAGTACTTC.

The chain combines TRBV6-5 with TRBJ2-7; D might be TRBD2 (5 bases). V lost 1 base and J 4 bases, leaving 11 bases between the germline ends. Germline values: CDR1 MNHEY, CDR2 SVGAGI. The CDR3 has 14 amino acids. The CDR3 here is CASSYFIGNYEQYF. CDR3 nucleotide sequence: TGTGCCAGCAGTTACTTCATCGGGAATTACGAGCAGTACTTC.